This TCR beta chain was profiled in a study of blood T cell repertoires in COVID-19. Per the authors' pipeline: Reference gene primers were amplified, and this amplification served to estimate nucleated cell counts. Only in-frame clones appear in the TCRdb table, and some are missing; sequencing was by immunoSEQ multiplex PCR. V and J calls and clone size are copied from that table; D and trimming were computed from the DNA. The data contain tens of thousands of clones, 80% to 90% of them singletons. The CDR3 is made up of 16 amino acids. With V trimmed by 0 bases and J by 2 bases, 4 bases remained unmatched. Germline CDR1 reads MRHNA; CDR2 reads SNTAGT.

This receptor was obtained from a man between 25 and 39 years old with acute or convalescent COVID-19. V gene TRBV6-4 combines with J gene TRBJ2-3; 8 bases align to TRBD2. The specimen was peripheral blood. Here the CDR3 DNA reads TGTGCCAGCAGTGACTCAGCGGGAGAGTCCACAGATACGCAGTATTTT. It specifies CASSDSAGESTDTQYF.